Here is one TCR beta chain with its context. Sequencing ends 3 residues short of the CDR3 end; the germline J gene provides the rest. This sample was included in a study of T cells in women clearing cervical HPV infection. Using immunoSEQ multiplex PCR, the repertoire was profiled, and TCRdb retains in-frame clones only, with some absent. This table holds under 20,000 clones. V shed 4 bases, J shed 2 bases, and the junction held 6 bases outside the gene matches. From germline, CDR1 is SGHRS and CDR2 YFSETQ. CDR3 size: 15 residues. The sample consisted of blood buffy coat. This clonotype was sampled from a woman aged 18-69 years with a cervical HPV16 infection that either progressed to CIN3+ or cleared (not recorded which). This rearrangement joins TRBV5-1 to TRBJ2-3; TRBD1 matches at 8 bases. CDR3 DNA (partial): TGCGCCAGCAGCCCGACAGGGGTGGACACAGATACG. Encoded protein: CASSPTGVDTDT. The CDR3, in full, reads CASSPTGVDTDTQYF.